This passage covers 22 T cell receptor beta chains from one sample sequenced in a study of blood T cell repertoires in COVID-19. The repertoire was sequenced with immunoSEQ multiplex PCR; TCRdb's copy has only in-frame clones and lacks some. This sample carries about 340,000 clones, 75% to 90% of them seen once, and the ten largest clones take 7.1%. The sequenced sample consisted of peripheral blood. The source is a woman aged 55-69 years with COVID-19, enrolled during active disease.

This chain uses TRBV6-2 or TRBV6-3 with TRBJ2-3, with TRBD2 as a possible D gene (5 bases). The CDR3 contains 15 residues. The V end lost 2 bases, the J end lost 2 bases, and 11 bases lay between the germline ends. Germline V CDR1 and CDR2: MNHEY, SVGEGT. This CDR3 is CASSYSLRDTDTQYF. The CDR3 nucleotides are TGTGCCAGCAGTTACAGCCTCCGGGACACAGATACGCAGTATTTT.

The V gene is TRBV23-1, the J gene TRBJ2-2, with 10 bases lining up with TRBD2. TRBV23-1 is an ORF for which the function is uncertain. J lost 3 bases, V lost 2 bases, and 15 bases had no gene match. This CDR3 comprises 20 residues. The CDR3 is CASSQMVAGGLLSDTGELFF. The CDR3 DNA is TGCGCCAGCAGTCAAATGGTAGCGGGGGGATTACTTTCGGACACCGGGGAGCTGTTTTTT.

This chain uses TRBV9 with TRBJ2-1; 7 nucleotides match TRBD2. With 0 bases clipped from V and 0 bases from J, the junction kept 3 bases outside the gene matches. Germline V CDR1 and CDR2: SGDLS, YYNGEE. This CDR3 has 16 residues. CDR3 residues: CASSVGASGSYNEQFF. The CDR3 nucleotides are TGTGCCAGCAGCGTAGGGGCTAGCGGCTCCTACAATGAGCAGTTCTTC.

This clone was seen only a few times. The rearrangement links TRBV6-6 to TRBJ2-1, with TRBD1 identical over 8 bases. The V gene's germline CDR1 is MNHNY and CDR2 SVGAGI (reference sequence). The CDR3 spans 15 residues. Losses at the gene ends were 1 base for V and 6 bases for J; bases not matched to a gene: 5. The CDR3 reads CASSYFRGHSNEQFF. In DNA form, the CDR3 reads TGTGCCAGCAGTTACTTCAGGGGGCATAGCAATGAGCAGTTCTTC.

The chain recombines TRBV5-1 with TRBJ2-2; 8 nucleotides match TRBD2. Germline-derived CDR1 and CDR2 are SGHRS and YFSETQ. The CDR3 sequence is 15 residues long. After removal of 3 bases from V and 1 base from J, the junction contained 2 bases not matched to a gene. CDR3 region: CASSSGTRNTGELFF. In DNA form, the CDR3 reads TGCGCCAGCAGCTCCGGGACTAGGAACACCGGGGAGCTGTTTTTT.

This clone was recorded only once. The V gene is TRBV7-9, the J gene TRBJ1-1; maybe TRBD1 (6 bases). The CDR3 loop spans 16 amino acids. Trimming stripped 5 bases from V and 2 bases from J, with 18 bases between. Germline V gives CDR1 SEHNR, CDR2 FQNEAQ (reference sequence). The CDR3 here is CASSPGKGGGNTEAFF. CDR3 in DNA: TGTGCCAGCAGCCCCGGCAAAGGGGGGGGAAACACTGAAGCTTTCTTT.

V is TRBV6-6 and J is TRBJ1-1, with 8 bases matching TRBD1. The CDR3 has 16 residues. Germline V CDR1 and CDR2: MNHNY, SVGAGI (reference sequence). Trimming took 3 bases from V and 4 from J; bases not matched to a gene: 10. CDR3 amino acids: CASSYEQGVGGTEAFF. CDR3 coding DNA: TGTGCCAGCAGTTATGAACAGGGGGTAGGGGGCACTGAAGCTTTCTTT.

The genes are TRBV14 and TRBJ2-1; the D gene is possibly TRBD2 (6 bases). Trimming cost V 1 base and J 4 bases, with 14 bases left between them. CDR1 and CDR2 (germline): SGHDN, FVKESK. The CDR3 spans 16 residues. CDR3: CASSQVVGGVYNEQFF. CDR3 coding DNA: TGTGCCAGCAGCCAAGTGGTCGGGGGAGTGTACAATGAGCAGTTCTTC.

This clone occurred once. CDR3 sequence reads: CAGGSQGSTEAFF. The CDR3 DNA sequence: TGTGCCGGAGGCTCACAGGGGTCCACTGAAGCTTTCTTT. The chain links TRBV12-3 or TRBV12-4 to TRBJ1-1, with 7 nucleotides matching TRBD1. With 11 bases clipped from V and 4 bases from J, the junction kept 10 bases outside the gene matches. The CDR3 consists of 13 residues.

In its sample, this clone was seen a few times. This rearrangement joins TRBV7-9 to TRBJ1-5; D gene uncertain. Germline CDR1 SEHNR, CDR2 FQNEAQ (reference sequence). This CDR3 has 14 residues. Trimming shortened V by 5 bases and J by 3 bases, and 11 bases separated the two germline ends. The DNA for the CDR3 is TGTGCCAGCAGCCCTCCGAGGGCCAATCAGCCCCAGCATTTT. It specifies CASSPPRANQPQHF.

The rearrangement uses TRBV9 and TRBJ1-2; D might be TRBD1 (6 bases). The V and J ends lost 0 bases and 2 bases respectively, with 14 bases between them. This CDR3 is 16 amino acids long. Looked up from germline, CDR1 is SGDLS and CDR2 is YYNGEE. CDR3 bases: TGTGCCAGCAGCGTAGGACTCAGGCAGGGGAACTATGGCTACACCTTC. Residues: CASSVGLRQGNYGYTF. The whole variable domain, filled in from reference TRBV9 and TRBJ1-2, reads DSGVTQTPKHLITATGQRVTLRCSPRSGDLSVYWYQQSLDQGLQFLIQYYNGEERAKGNILERFSAQQFPDLHSELNLSSLELGDSALYFCASSVGLRQGNYGYTFGSGTRLTVV.

About this clone: One junction end disagrees with the germline gene, perhaps due to a read error. Other DNA sequences within the sample encode an identical CDR3. The V gene is TRBV7-2, the J gene TRBJ2-3, with 10 bases that match TRBD2. This CDR3 has 15 residues. The germline V gene has CDR1 SGHTA and CDR2 FQGNSA. The CDR3 DNA reads as TGTGCCAGCAGTTTAGTAGCGGGGGGAACAGATACGCAGTATTTT. Translated, it gives CASSLVAGGTDTQYF.

The chain combines TRBV30 with TRBJ1-5, with D perhaps matching TRBD1 (5 bases). Germline loops: CDR1 GTSNPN, CDR2 SVGIG (reference sequence). CDR3 length: 13 amino acids. V was clipped by 1 base and J by 1 base, with 5 bases between them. CDR3 nucleotide sequence: TGTGCCTGGAGTGAGGGGAGCAATCAGCCCCAGCATTTT. This codes for CAWSEGSNQPQHF.

The chain uses TRBV11-2 and TRBJ1-1, with a weak D call TRBD1 (5 bases). Germline CDR1 SGHAT, CDR2 FQNNGV. CDR3 length: 14 residues. Trimming removed 5 bases from V and 4 bases from J, with 14 bases in between. CDR3: CASSLLRGRTEAFF. CDR3 coding DNA: TGTGCCAGCAGCCTTTTAAGGGGCCGCACTGAAGCTTTCTTT.

This chain joins TRBV7-6 and TRBJ2-5; TRBD2 aligns across 12 bases. CDR3 length equals 16 residues. CDR1 is SGHVS, CDR2 FNYEAQ, per germline. Unmatched junction bases numbered 8, after V lost 5 bases and J lost 4 bases. The CDR3 region is CASSPGLAGNRETQYF. The CDR3 DNA reads as TGTGCCAGCAGCCCCGGACTAGCGGGGAATCGAGAGACCCAGTACTTC. The full variable domain, with the rest looked up from reference TRBV7-6 and TRBJ2-5, is GAGVSQSPRYKVTKRGQDVALRCDPISGHVSLYWYRQALGQGPEFLTYFNYEAQQDKSGLPNDRFSAERPEGSISTLTIQRTEQRDSAMYRCASSPGLAGNRETQYFGPGTRLLVL.

The V gene is TRBV19, the J gene TRBJ2-2; D is unresolved. Germline-derived CDR1 and CDR2 are LNHDA and SQIVND (reference sequence). The CDR3 runs to 14 residues. With 6 bases removed from V and 0 bases from J, the gap between germline ends came to 8 bases. Written as DNA, the CDR3 is TGTGCCAGTAGACATCCTTCGAACACCGGGGAGCTGTTTTTT. This translates into CASRHPSNTGELFF.

The J gene is TRBJ1-2, the V gene TRBV10-3; 7 nucleotides line up with TRBD1. J was trimmed by 6 bases and V by 0 bases; bases with no gene match: 4. Per the germline V gene, CDR1 is ENHRY and CDR2 is SYGVKD. CDR3 length: 14 amino acids. The CDR3 reads CAISESRTGHGYTF. The CDR3 nucleotides are TGTGCCATCAGTGAGTCCAGGACAGGCCATGGCTACACCTTC.

The chain recombines TRBV27 with TRBJ2-1; 9 bases map to TRBD2. The J segment lost 5 bases and the V segment lost 3 bases, leaving 8 bases of the junction unmatched. The CDR3 length is 16 residues. Germline V gene lookup returns CDR1 MNHEY and CDR2 SMNVEV (reference sequence). The CDR3 reads CASSLDGLAGNNEQFF. Written as DNA, the CDR3 is TGTGCCAGCAGTTTGGACGGGCTAGCGGGGAACAATGAGCAGTTCTTC.

This chain connects TRBV4-1 to TRBJ1-2; D is unclear. V was shortened by 0 bases and J by 0 bases, with 14 bases between the two germline ends. In germline, CDR1 is MGHRA, CDR2 YSYEKL. This CDR3 is built from 17 residues. CDR3 DNA sequence: TGCGCCAGCAGCCAAGATCCGGCTGGAGGAACTAACTATGGCTACACCTTC. Amino acid sequence: CASSQDPAGGTNYGYTF.

The chain combines TRBV6-5 with TRBJ2-7; TRBD1 agrees at 8 bases. This CDR3 region has 13 residues. Germline V gene lookup returns CDR1 MNHEY and CDR2 SVGAGI. The junction had 4 bases not matched to a gene; V was cut back by 6 bases and J by 3 bases. The CDR3 region is CASSQGASYEQYF. CDR3 bases: TGTGCCAGCAGCCAGGGGGCGAGCTACGAGCAGTACTTC.

The chain carries TRBV18 and TRBJ1-6; D is unresolved. The germline V gene encodes CDR1 KGHSH and CDR2 LQKENI. V lost 4 bases and J 0 bases, leaving 7 bases between the germline ends. This CDR3 is built from 15 residues. The CDR3 DNA reads as TGTGCCAGCTCACGGTCTAGCTCCTATAATTCACCCCTCCACTTT. This encodes CASSRSSSYNSPLHF.

The V and J genes are TRBV30 and TRBJ1-3; a weak D match, TRBD1 (5 bases). The germline V gene has CDR1 GTSNPN and CDR2 SVGIG (reference sequence). The germline V and J ends were trimmed by 4 bases and 0 bases, with 13 bases remaining between them. CDR3 size: 15 residues. As DNA, the CDR3 is TGTGCCTGGACCGAGGACACCTTCTCTGGAAACACCATATATTTT. This translates into CAWTEDTFSGNTIYF.